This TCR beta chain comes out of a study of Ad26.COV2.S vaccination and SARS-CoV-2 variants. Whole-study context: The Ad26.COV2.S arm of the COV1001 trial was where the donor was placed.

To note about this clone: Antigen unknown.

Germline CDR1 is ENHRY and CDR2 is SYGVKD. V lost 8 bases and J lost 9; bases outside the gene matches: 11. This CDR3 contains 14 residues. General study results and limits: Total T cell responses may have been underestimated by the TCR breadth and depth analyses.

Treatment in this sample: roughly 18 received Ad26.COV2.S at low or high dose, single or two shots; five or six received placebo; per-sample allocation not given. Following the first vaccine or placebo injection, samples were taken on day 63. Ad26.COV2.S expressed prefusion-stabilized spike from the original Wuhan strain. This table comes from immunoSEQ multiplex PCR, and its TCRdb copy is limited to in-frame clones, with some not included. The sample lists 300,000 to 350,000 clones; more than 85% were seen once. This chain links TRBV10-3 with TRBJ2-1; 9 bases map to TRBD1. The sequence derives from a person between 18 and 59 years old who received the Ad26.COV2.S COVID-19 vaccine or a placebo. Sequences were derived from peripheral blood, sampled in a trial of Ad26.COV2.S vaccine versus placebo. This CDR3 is CAIGVGTGNFEQFF. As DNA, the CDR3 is TGTGCCATCGGAGTCGGGACAGGGAACTTTGAGCAGTTCTTC.